This T cell receptor (beta chain) was observed in a study of shared clonotypes between healthy human individuals. Looking at the study overall: CD8 memory received one plate per donor, CD8 naive two, CD4 memory three and CD4 naive three.

Here immunoSEQ multiplex PCR was the method, and the copy in TCRdb shows in-frame clones only, minus some. The table shows 2 million to 2.5 million clones, with approximately 95% occurring only once. CD8 cells regarded as naive lacked CD45RO, were positively chosen for CCR7, and omitted terminally differentiated effector memory CD45RA+ cells. All donors were Caucasian adults living in Nashville, Tennessee. V was clipped by 3 bases and J by 1 base, with 13 bases between them. Germline CDR1 is SNHLY and CDR2 is FYNNEI. This CDR3 comprises 15 residues. V gene TRBV2 combines with J gene TRBJ2-7; TRBD1 is a possible D gene (5 bases). The sequence was obtained from a man aged 18 to 30 in good health. The specimen sequenced was naive CD8+ T cells sorted from blood. This chain's CDR3 is CASSEGPVPSYEQYF. The DNA for the CDR3 is TGTGCCAGCAGTGAGGGGCCTGTTCCTTCCTACGAGCAGTACTTC.